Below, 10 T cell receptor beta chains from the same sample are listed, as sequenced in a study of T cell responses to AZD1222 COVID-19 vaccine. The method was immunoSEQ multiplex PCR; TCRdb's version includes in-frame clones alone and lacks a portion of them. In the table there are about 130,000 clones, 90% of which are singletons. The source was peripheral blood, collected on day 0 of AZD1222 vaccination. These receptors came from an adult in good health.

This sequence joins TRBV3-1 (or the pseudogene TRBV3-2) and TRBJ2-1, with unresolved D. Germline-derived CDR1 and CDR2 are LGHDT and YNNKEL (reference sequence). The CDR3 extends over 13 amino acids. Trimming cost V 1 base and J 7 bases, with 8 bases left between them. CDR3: CASSQGFSNEQFF. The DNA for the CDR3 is TGTGCCAGCAGCCAAGGTTTTAGTAATGAGCAGTTCTTC.

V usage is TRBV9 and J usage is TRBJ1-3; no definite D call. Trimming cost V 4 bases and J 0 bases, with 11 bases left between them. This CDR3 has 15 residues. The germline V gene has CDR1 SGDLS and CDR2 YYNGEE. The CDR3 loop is CASSSIGSSGNTIYF. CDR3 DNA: TGTGCCAGCAGCTCGATTGGGAGCTCTGGAAACACCATATATTTT.

The CDR3 bases are TGTGCCAGCAGCGAGACCCGGGGGTGGACCGAGCAGTACTTC. Protein: CASSETRGWTEQYF. The chain recombines TRBV5-5 with TRBJ2-7; perhaps TRBD2 as D (6 bases). Germline V gene lookup returns CDR1 SGHKS and CDR2 YYEKEE (reference sequence). The V and J ends lost 4 bases and 6 bases respectively, with 17 bases between them. The length of the CDR3 is 14 residues.

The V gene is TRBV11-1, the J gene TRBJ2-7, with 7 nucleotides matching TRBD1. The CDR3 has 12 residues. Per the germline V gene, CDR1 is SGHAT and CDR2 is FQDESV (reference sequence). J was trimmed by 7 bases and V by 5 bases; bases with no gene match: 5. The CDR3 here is CASSLRTGEQYF. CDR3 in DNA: TGTGCCAGCAGCCTAAGGACAGGAGAGCAGTACTTC.

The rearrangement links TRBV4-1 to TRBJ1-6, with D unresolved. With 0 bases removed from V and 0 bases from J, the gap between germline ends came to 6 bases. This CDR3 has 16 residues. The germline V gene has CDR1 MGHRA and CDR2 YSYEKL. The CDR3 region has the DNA TGCGCCAGCAGCCAAGATATGCCCTCCTATAATTCACCCCTCCACTTT. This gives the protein CASSQDMPSYNSPLHF.

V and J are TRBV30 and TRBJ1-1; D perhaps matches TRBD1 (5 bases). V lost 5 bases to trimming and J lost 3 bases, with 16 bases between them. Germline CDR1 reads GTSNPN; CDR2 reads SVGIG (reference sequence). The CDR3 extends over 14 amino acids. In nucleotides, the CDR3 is TGTGCCTGGGGTAGGGGCCTGGTGTACACTGAAGCTTTCTTT. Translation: CAWGRGLVYTEAFF.

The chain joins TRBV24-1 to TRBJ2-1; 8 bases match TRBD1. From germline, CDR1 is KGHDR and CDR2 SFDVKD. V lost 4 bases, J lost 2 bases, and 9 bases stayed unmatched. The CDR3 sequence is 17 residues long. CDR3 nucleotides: TGTGCCACCAGTGACCCACGACAGGGGAGGACCTACAATGAGCAGTTCTTC. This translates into CATSDPRQGRTYNEQFF.

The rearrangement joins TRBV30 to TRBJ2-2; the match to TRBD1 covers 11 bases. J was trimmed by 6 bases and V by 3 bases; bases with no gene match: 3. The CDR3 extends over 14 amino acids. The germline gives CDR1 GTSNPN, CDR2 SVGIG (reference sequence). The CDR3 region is CAWRLGQGAGELFF. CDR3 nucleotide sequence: TGTGCCTGGAGATTGGGACAGGGGGCCGGGGAGCTGTTTTTT.

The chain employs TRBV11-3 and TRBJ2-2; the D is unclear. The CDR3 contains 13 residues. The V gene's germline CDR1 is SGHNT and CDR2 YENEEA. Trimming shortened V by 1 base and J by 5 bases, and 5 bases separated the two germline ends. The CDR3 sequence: CASSLAATGELFF. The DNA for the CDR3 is TGTGCCAGCAGCTTAGCGGCAACCGGGGAGCTGTTTTTT. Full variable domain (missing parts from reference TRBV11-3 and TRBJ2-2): EAGVVQSPRYKIIEKKQPVAFWCNPISGHNTLYWYLQNLGQGPELLIRYENEEAVDDSQLPKDRFSAERLKGVDSTLKIQPAELGDSAVYLCASSLAATGELFFGEGSRLTVL.

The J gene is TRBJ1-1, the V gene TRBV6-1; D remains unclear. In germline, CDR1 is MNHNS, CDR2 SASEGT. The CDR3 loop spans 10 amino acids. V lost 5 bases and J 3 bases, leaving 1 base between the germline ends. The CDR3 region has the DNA TGTGCCAGCAGTTACACTGAAGCTTTCTTT. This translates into CASSYTEAFF.